The 25 T cell receptor beta chains reported below all come from one sample, sequenced in a study of metastatic and nonmetastatic thyroid tumors. Patients were all untreated before their thyroid surgery. TCRdb reanalyzed the PCR reads via MiXCR. The sample lists about 28,000 clones, around 15% occurring once. Source material: blood. These receptors all stem from a female donor with papillary thyroid cancer or a benign thyroid nodule (not recorded which). Some clones in this sample may be carry-over from other donors' samples.

This clone was seen repeatedly, ten times or more. The gene calls are TRBV4-1 and TRBJ1-2; 7 bases map to TRBD1. The junction had 11 bases not matched to a gene; V was cut back by 3 bases and J by 4 bases. Germline V gene data show CDR1 as MGHRA and CDR2 as YSYEKL. The CDR3 covers 16 residues. The DNA of the CDR3 is TGCGCCAGCAGCCATGACAACAGGGGAGTTGGCTATGGCTACACCTTC. Translation: CASSHDNRGVGYGYTF.

This clone was seen only a few times. The chain uses TRBV24-1 and TRBJ2-7, with 8 bases lining up with TRBD1. With V trimmed by 4 bases and J by 9 bases, 10 bases remained unmatched. Germline values: CDR1 KGHDR, CDR2 SFDVKD. The CDR3 consists of 14 residues. The CDR3 DNA is TGTGCCACCAGTGACCATGGACAGGGCTTCGTGCAGTACTTC. Amino acid sequence: CATSDHGQGFVQYF.

At least ten counts were recorded for this clone. This CDR3 is CASSQGGGRSYNEQFF. CDR3 sequence (DNA): TGTGCCAGCAGCCAAGGGGGGGGACGGTCCTACAATGAGCAGTTCTTC. The chain has TRBV14 and TRBJ2-1; 7 nucleotides agree with TRBD2. Germline CDR1 reads SGHDN; CDR2 reads FVKESK. The V and J ends lost 1 base and 1 base, in that order; junction bases with no gene match: 4. This CDR3 is 16 amino acids long.

This clone was counted many times. The rearrangement uses TRBV11-2 and TRBJ2-7; TRBD1 agrees at 9 bases. The CDR3 runs 14 residues. Trimming cost V 5 bases and J 1 base; bases outside gene matches: 3. Germline assignment: CDR1 SGHAT and CDR2 FQNNGV. The CDR3 is CASSKGTGSYEQYF. Written as DNA, the CDR3 is TGTGCCAGCAGCAAGGGGACAGGGTCCTACGAGCAGTACTTC.

This clone was seen at least ten times. This chain connects TRBV20-1 to TRBJ1-1; no clear D. The CDR3 contains 14 residues. CDR1 is DFQATT, CDR2 SNEGSKA, per germline (reference sequence). Deletions cut 5 bases from V and 2 bases from J, with 15 bases between. The CDR3 nucleotides read TGCAGTGCTCCTCGGAGGGAGCAAAACACTGAAGCTTTCTTT. It codes for CSAPRREQNTEAFF.

The chain couples TRBV11-2 to TRBJ2-7; 7 bases are a match to TRBD1. The CDR3 consists of 15 residues. Germline V gene sequence: CDR1 SGHAT, CDR2 FQNNGV. Trimming cost V 1 base and J 8 bases; bases outside gene matches: 11. The CDR3 loop reads CASSLAATGKDKQYF. The CDR3 DNA follows: TGTGCCAGCAGCTTAGCCGCGACAGGGAAAGACAAGCAGTACTTC.

The table lists this clone with many counts. V and J are TRBV5-1 and TRBJ2-7; TRBD1 matches 8 bases. The ends lost 4 bases at V and 2 bases at J; junction bases unmatched: 8. Germline CDR1 and CDR2: SGHRS and YFSETQ. The CDR3 sequence is 15 residues long. The CDR3 loop is CASSSGQGSPYEQYF. CDR3 DNA: TGCGCCAGCAGCAGTGGACAGGGATCCCCCTACGAGCAGTACTTC.

Note on this clone: A much larger clone differs from this one at a single base, so this may be a read error. This rearrangement joins TRBV4-2 to TRBJ2-4; D is ambiguous. This CDR3 spans 15 amino acids. Germline assignment: CDR1 LGHNA and CDR2 YNFKEQ. V was pared by 0 bases and J by 9 bases, with 15 bases between. The CDR3 here is CASSQEAPLGGIQYF. The CDR3 region has the DNA TGTGCCAGCAGCCAAGAGGCTCCGCTGGGTGGCATTCAGTACTTC.

This clone was recorded many times. The chain has TRBV15 and TRBJ2-1, with D perhaps matching TRBD1 (7 bases). CDR1 and CDR2 (germline): LNHNV, YYDKDF (reference sequence). The CDR3 runs 13 residues. Trimming shortened V by 0 bases and J by 15 bases, and 15 bases separated the two germline ends. In DNA form, the CDR3 reads TGTGCCACCAGCAGAGATATTCAGGGGGGTGGGTTCTTC. Translating it yields CATSRDIQGGGFF.

This clone was counted many times. The chain couples TRBV2 to TRBJ1-1, with 9 bases identical to TRBD1. Germline-derived CDR1 and CDR2 are SNHLY and FYNNEI. The CDR3 consists of 16 residues. V lost 6 bases to trimming and J lost 1 base; unmatched junction nucleotides: 9. CDR3 region: CASSRPGTGQNTEAFF. In nucleotides, the CDR3 is TGTGCCAGCAGCCGTCCCGGGACAGGGCAGAACACTGAAGCTTTCTTT.

The V and J genes are TRBV4-1 and TRBJ1-2; 7 positions match TRBD1. This CDR3 has 14 amino acids. V lost 1 base to trimming and J lost 2 bases; unmatched junction nucleotides: 1. Germline assignment: CDR1 MGHRA and CDR2 YSYEKL. As DNA, the CDR3 is TGCGCCAGCAGCCAAGTGGACAGGAACTATGGCTACACCTTC. It yields the protein CASSQVDRNYGYTF.

The V and J genes are TRBV4-2 and TRBJ2-1; 9 nucleotides line up with TRBD2. The CDR3 contains 16 residues. The germline V gene has CDR1 LGHNA and CDR2 YNFKEQ. V gave up 4 bases and J gave up 8 bases; unmatched junction bases: 12. CDR3 DNA sequence: TGTGCCAGCAGCCCCTCCGGGACTAGCTACGGGGATGAGCAGTTCTTC. This gives the protein CASSPSGTSYGDEQFF.

DNA for the CDR3: TGTGCTAGTGGTTTGCGTTTGAACACTGAAGCTTTCTTT. Residues: CASGLRLNTEAFF. V and J are TRBV12-5 and TRBJ1-1; the D is unclear. The CDR3 length is 13 residues. The germline gives CDR1 LGHNT, CDR2 FRNRAP. V lost 2 bases to trimming and J lost 0 bases, with 4 bases between them.

This sequence joins TRBV20-1 and TRBJ2-7; D not resolved. The CDR3 loop spans 13 amino acids. Germline V gives CDR1 DFQATT, CDR2 SNEGSKA (reference sequence). V was clipped by 3 bases and J by 9 bases, with 18 bases between them. The CDR3 region is CSASVDPTSGQYF. CDR3 DNA: TGCAGTGCTAGCGTGGACCCAACATCGGGGCAGTACTTC.

This chain links TRBV28 with TRBJ1-2, with TRBD1 as a possible D gene (5 bases). Germline CDR1 and CDR2: MDHEN and SYDVKM. V lost 3 bases and J lost 3, with 8 bases in between. This CDR3 is built from 13 residues. CDR3 loop: CASSLLGDYGYTF. The CDR3 DNA is TGTGCCAGCAGTTTGTTGGGGGACTATGGCTACACCTTC.

This clone was counted between two and nine times. A read error is possible here, since a much larger clone lies one base away. Other DNA sequences from this sample encode an identical CDR3 as well. This chain connects TRBV3-1 to TRBJ2-6, with 8 bases matching TRBD1. Germline CDR1 reads LGHDT; CDR2 reads YNNKEL (reference sequence). The CDR3 contains 15 residues. As DNA, the CDR3 is TGCGCCAGCAGCTCAGGGGGCGCTGGGGCCAACGTCCTGACTTTC. Protein: CASSSGGAGANVLTF.

This clone was seen many times. The rearrangement joins TRBV2 to TRBJ1-5, with a possible D match to TRBD1 (5 bases). The germline V gene has CDR1 SNHLY and CDR2 FYNNEI. Trimming left V 1 base short and J 4 bases short, with 14 bases between. The CDR3 runs to 16 residues. CDR3 amino acids: CASSEDVGRGNQPQHF. The CDR3, as DNA: TGTGCCAGCAGTGAAGACGTGGGGAGGGGAAATCAGCCCCAGCATTTT.

As concerns this clone: This could be a read error, since a much larger clone is one nucleotide away. The V call is TRBV2, the J call TRBJ1-5; possibly TRBD1 for D (6 bases). From germline, CDR1 is SNHLY and CDR2 FYNNEI. This CDR3 region has 13 residues. CDR3 nucleotide sequence: TGTGCCAGCAGGAGGGGAGGGGGGCAGCTCCAGCATTTT. The encoded protein is CASRRGGGQLQHF.

As for this clone: Additional DNA sequences in this sample encode the identical CDR3. The chain combines TRBV7-8 with TRBJ2-1; no clear D. The CDR3 is 14 residues long. Trimming took 5 bases from V and 10 from J, leaving 18 bases between them. Per the germline V gene, CDR1 is SGHVS and CDR2 is FQNEAQ. This CDR3 is CASSTRHGAEEQFF. In nucleotides, the CDR3 is TGTGCCAGCAGCACCAGACATGGCGCCGAAGAGCAGTTCTTC. The whole variable domain, filled in from reference TRBV7-8 and TRBJ2-1, reads GAGVSQSPRYKVAKRGQDVALRCDPISGHVSLFWYQQALGQGPEFLTYFQNEAQLDKSGLPSDRFFAERPEGSVSTLKIQRTQQEDSAVYLCASSTRHGAEEQFFGPGTRLTVL.

This clone came up many times. This chain connects TRBV3-1 to TRBJ1-1; no clear D gene. Germline V lookup: CDR1 LGHDT, CDR2 YNNKEL (reference sequence). The CDR3 sequence is 13 residues long. Trimming took 1 base from V and 6 from J, leaving 9 bases between them. The CDR3 DNA sequence: TGTGCCAGCAGCCAAGGTGGGTTCGCTGAAGCTTTCTTT. As protein: CASSQGGFAEAFF.

Concerning this clone: The conserved closing phenylalanine or tryptophan is absent in this CDR3, likely reflecting a read error. The V call is TRBV6-2 or TRBV6-3, the J call TRBJ1-6; D gene unclear. CDR1 is MNHEY and CDR2 is SVGEGT in the germline V gene. CDR3 length: 16 amino acids. The CDR3, as DNA: TGTGCCAGCAGTTTCGGACGGTTCTCCAATAATTCACACCTCCACTTG. It translates to CASSFGRFSNNSHLHL.

This clone was observed a handful of times. The V gene is TRBV15, the J gene TRBJ2-5; D possibly matches TRBD1 or TRBD2 (5 bases each). The CDR3 loop spans 15 amino acids. CDR1 and CDR2 from the germline V gene are LNHNV and YYDKDF (reference sequence). V was cut by 0 bases and J by 2 bases, with 10 bases left in between. The CDR3 DNA reads TGTGCCACCAGCAGAGATCGAGGGGCTCAAGAGACCCAGTACTTC. The encoded protein is CATSRDRGAQETQYF.

This clone occurred a few times. The chain uses TRBV3-1 and TRBJ2-7; 7 bases match TRBD1. J gave up 2 bases and V 3 bases, and 4 bases lay outside the gene matches. Germline loops: CDR1 LGHDT, CDR2 YNNKEL (reference sequence). The CDR3 length is 14 residues. Here the CDR3 DNA reads TGTGCCAGCAGCCAGGGACAGTCTCCCTACGAGCAGTACTTC. It encodes CASSQGQSPYEQYF.

This clone was seen at least ten times. This chain connects TRBV7-8 to TRBJ2-3; a possible D gene is TRBD2 (7 bases). The CDR3 runs to 15 residues. V was shortened by 5 bases and J by 1 base, with 13 bases between the two germline ends. Germline assignment: CDR1 SGHVS and CDR2 FQNEAQ. Here the CDR3 DNA reads TGTGCCAGCAGCGGGGGGGCAGGGGGCACAGATACGCAGTATTTT. This translates into CASSGGAGGTDTQYF.

This clone was counted many times. V usage is TRBV5-7 and J usage is TRBJ2-2; 11 bases fit TRBD1. TRBV5-7 carries the ORF label, with uncertain function. The CDR3 is made up of 16 amino acids. The J segment lost 6 bases and the V segment lost 4 bases, leaving 8 bases of the junction unmatched. CDR3 nucleotide sequence: TGTGCCAGCAGCCACTTGGACAGGGGGCGATCCGGGGAGCTGTTTTTT. The encoded protein is CASSHLDRGRSGELFF.